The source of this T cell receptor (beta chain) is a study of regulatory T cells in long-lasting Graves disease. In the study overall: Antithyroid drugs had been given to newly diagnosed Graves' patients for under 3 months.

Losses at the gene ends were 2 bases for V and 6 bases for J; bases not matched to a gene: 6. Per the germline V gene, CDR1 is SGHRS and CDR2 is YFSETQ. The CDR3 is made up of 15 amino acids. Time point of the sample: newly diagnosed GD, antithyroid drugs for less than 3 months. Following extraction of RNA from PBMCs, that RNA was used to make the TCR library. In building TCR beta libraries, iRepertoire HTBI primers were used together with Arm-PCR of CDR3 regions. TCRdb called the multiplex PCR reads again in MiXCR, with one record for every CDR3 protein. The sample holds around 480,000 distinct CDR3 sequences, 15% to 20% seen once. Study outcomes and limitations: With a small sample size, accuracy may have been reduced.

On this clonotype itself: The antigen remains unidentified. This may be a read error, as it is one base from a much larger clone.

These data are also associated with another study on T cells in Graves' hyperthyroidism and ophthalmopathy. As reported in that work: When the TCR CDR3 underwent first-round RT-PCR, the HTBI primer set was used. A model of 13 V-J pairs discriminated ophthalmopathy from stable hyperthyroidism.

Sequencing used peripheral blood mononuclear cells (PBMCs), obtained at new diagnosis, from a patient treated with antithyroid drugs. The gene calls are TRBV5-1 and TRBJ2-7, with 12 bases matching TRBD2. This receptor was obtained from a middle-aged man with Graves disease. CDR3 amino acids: CASSFGLAGLGEQYF. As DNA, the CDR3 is TGCGCCAGCAGCTTCGGACTAGCGGGATTGGGCGAGCAGTACTTC.